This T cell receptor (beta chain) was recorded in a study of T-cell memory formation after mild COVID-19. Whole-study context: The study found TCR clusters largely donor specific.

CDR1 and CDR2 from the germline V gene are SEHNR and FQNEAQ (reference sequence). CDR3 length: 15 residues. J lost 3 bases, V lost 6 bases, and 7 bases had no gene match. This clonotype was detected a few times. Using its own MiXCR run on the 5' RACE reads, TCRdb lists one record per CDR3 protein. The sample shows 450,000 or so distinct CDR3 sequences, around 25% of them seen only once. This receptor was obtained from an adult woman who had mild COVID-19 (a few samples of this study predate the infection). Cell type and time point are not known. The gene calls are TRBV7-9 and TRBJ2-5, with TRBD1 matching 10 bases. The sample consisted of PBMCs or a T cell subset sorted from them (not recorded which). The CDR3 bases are TGTGCCAGCAGGCCCGGGACAGGGGTAGAAGAGACCCAGTACTTC. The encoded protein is CASRPGTGVEETQYF.